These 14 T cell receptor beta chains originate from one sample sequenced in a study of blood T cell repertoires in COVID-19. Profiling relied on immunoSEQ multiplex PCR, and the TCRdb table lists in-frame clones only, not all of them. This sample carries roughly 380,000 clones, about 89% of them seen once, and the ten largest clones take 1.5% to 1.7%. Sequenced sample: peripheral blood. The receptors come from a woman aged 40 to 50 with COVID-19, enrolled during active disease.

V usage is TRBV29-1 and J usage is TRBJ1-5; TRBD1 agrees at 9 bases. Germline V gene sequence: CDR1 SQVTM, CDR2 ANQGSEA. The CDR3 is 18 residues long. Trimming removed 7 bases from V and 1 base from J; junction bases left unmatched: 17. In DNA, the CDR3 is TGCAGCGCCGGACCGGGACAGGGCGGATGGAAGAGCAATCAGCCCCAGCATTTT. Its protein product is CSAGPGQGGWKSNQPQHF.

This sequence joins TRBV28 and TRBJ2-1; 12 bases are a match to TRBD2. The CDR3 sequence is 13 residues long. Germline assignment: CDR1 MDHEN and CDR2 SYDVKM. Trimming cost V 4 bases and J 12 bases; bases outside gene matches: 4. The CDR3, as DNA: TGTGCCAGCAGTTCTTTACTAGCGGGAGGGCAGTTCTTC. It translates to CASSSLLAGGQFF.

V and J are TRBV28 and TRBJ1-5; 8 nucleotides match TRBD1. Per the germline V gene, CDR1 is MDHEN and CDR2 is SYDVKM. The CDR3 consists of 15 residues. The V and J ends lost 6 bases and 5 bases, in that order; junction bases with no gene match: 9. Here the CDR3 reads CASRSGGGGDQPQHF. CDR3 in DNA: TGTGCCAGCAGGTCAGGGGGCGGGGGCGATCAGCCCCAGCATTTT.

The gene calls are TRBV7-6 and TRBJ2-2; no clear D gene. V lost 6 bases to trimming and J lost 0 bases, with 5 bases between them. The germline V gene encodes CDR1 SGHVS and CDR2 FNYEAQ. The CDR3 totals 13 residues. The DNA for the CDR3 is TGTGCCAGCAGATCCTCGAACACCGGGGAGCTGTTTTTT. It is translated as CASRSSNTGELFF.

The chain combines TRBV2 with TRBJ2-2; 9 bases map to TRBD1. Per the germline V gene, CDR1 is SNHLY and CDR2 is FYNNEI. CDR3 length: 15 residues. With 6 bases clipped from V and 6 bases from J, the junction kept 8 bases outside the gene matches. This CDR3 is CASSTGTGSPGELFF. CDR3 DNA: TGTGCCAGCAGCACCGGGACAGGGTCACCCGGGGAGCTGTTTTTT.

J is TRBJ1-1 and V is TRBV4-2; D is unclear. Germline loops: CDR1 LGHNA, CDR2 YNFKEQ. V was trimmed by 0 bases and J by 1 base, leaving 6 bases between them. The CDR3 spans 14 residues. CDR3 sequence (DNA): TGTGCCAGCAGCCAAGAGGAGAGGAACACTGAAGCTTTCTTT. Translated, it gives CASSQEERNTEAFF.

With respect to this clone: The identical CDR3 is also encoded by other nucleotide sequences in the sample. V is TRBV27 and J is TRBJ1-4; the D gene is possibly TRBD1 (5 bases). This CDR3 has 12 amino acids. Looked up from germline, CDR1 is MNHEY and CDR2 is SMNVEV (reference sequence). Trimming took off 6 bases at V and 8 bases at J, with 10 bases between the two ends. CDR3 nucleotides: TGTGCCAGCAGACGGGGGGGGGAAAAACTGTTTTTT. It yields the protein CASRRGGEKLFF.

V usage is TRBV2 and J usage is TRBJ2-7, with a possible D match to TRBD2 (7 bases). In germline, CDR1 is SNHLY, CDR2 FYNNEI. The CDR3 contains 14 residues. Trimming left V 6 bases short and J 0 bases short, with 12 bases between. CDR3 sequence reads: CASRGGTSSYEQYF. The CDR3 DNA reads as TGTGCCAGCAGGGGAGGGACAAGCTCCTACGAGCAGTACTTC. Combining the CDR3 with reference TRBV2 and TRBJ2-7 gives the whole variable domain EPEVTQTPSHQVTQMGQEVILRCVPISNHLYFYWYRQILGQKVEFLVSFYNNEISEKSEIFDDQFSVERPDGSNFTLKIRSTKLEDSAMYFCASRGGTSSYEQYFGPGTRLTVT.

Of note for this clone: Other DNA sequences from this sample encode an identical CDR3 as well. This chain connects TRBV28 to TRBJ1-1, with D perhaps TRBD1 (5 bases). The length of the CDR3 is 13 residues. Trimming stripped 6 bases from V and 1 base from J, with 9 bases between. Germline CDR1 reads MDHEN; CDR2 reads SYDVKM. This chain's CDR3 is CASSLQGNTEAFF. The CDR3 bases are TGTGCCAGCAGCTTGCAGGGGAACACTGAAGCTTTCTTT.

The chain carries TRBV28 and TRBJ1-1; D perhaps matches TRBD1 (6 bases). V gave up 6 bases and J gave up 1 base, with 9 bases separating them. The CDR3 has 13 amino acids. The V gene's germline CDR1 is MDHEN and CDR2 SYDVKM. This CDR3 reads CASRSTGNTEAFF. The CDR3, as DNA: TGTGCCAGCAGATCGACAGGGAACACTGAAGCTTTCTTT. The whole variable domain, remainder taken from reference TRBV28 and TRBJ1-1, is DVKVTQSSRYLVKRTGEKVFLECVQDMDHENMFWYRQDPGLGLRLIYFSYDVKMKEKGDIPEGYSVSREKKERFSLILESASTNQTSMYLCASRSTGNTEAFFGQGTRLTVV.

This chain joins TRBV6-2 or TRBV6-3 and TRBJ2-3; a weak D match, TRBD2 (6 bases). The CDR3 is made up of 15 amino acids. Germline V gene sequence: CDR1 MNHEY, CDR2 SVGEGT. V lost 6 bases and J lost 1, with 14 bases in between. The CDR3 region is CASSLRDSGTDTQYF. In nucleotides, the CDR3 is TGTGCCAGCAGCCTTCGGGACTCTGGCACAGATACGCAGTATTTT.

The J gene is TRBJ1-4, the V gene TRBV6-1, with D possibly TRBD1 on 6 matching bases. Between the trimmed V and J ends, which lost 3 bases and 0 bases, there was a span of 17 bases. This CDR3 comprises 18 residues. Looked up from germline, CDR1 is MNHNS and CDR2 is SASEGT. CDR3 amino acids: CASSDDRLEGSTNEKLFF. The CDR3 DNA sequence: TGTGCCAGCAGTGACGACAGGCTAGAAGGTTCAACTAATGAAAAACTGTTTTTT.

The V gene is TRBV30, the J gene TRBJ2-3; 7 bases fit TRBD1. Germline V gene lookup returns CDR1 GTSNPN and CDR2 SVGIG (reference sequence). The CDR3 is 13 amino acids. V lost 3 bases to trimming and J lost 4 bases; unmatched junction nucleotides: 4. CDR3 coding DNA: TGTGCCTGGAGCCTGGGGACAGCAGATACGCAGTATTTT. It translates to CAWSLGTADTQYF.

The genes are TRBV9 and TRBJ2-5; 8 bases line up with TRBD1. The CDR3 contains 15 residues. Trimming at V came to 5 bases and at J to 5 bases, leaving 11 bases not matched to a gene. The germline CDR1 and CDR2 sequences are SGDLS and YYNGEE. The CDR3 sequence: CASSEVGQGWETQYF. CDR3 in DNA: TGTGCCAGCAGTGAGGTAGGACAGGGTTGGGAGACCCAGTACTTC.